The source of this TCR beta chain is a study of T cells after yellow fever vaccination. Each CDR3 protein is one row after TCRdb ran MiXCR on the 5' RACE reads. This sample carries about 320,000 distinct CDR3 sequences, under 15% of them seen once, and the ten largest clones take more than 3%. With V trimmed by 4 bases and J by 3 bases, 4 bases remained unmatched. The germline V gene has CDR1 SGHRS and CDR2 YFSETQ. CDR3 length: 15 residues. This clonotype came up many times. J is TRBJ2-7 and V is TRBV5-1; 13 nucleotides agree with TRBD2. The starting material was CD4+ T cells sorted from PBMCs, obtained 15 days after the yellow fever booster vaccination. The TCR comes from a young man who received the YFV17D yellow fever vaccine. CDR3 nucleotide sequence: TGCGCCAGCAGCCGCGGGACTAGCGGGGACTACGAGCAGTACTTC. Amino acid sequence: CASSRGTSGDYEQYF.